A single sample gave rise to the 8 T cell receptor beta chains below, sequenced in a study of identifying expanded T cells in peripheral blood. Data came from immunoSEQ multiplex PCR; TCRdb stores just in-frame clones and leaves some out. The sample has roughly 90,000 clones, about 85% seen once. The sequencing input was blood. The origin of the receptors is a person aged 18-69 years in good health.

The chain carries TRBV6-6 and TRBJ2-4, with D possibly matching TRBD1 (9 bases). CDR3 size: 16 residues. V was trimmed by 8 bases and J by 9 bases, leaving 26 bases between them. CDR1 and CDR2 (germline): MNHNY, SVGAGI (reference sequence). CDR3 in amino acids: CASDDGGGQGTGIQYF. Written as DNA, the CDR3 is TGTGCCAGCGACGACGGGGGGGGACAGGGAACGGGCATTCAGTACTTC.

The chain links TRBV14 to TRBJ1-5; D is possibly TRBD1 (6 bases). Germline V CDR1 and CDR2: SGHDN, FVKESK. Trimming stripped 2 bases from V and 7 bases from J, with 12 bases between. CDR3 length equals 14 residues. CDR3 sequence (DNA): TGTGCCAGCAGCCAAACAGGGTTCAGGCAGCCCCAGCATTTT. Its translation: CASSQTGFRQPQHF. The entire variable domain, with the rest obtained from reference TRBV14 and TRBJ1-5, is as follows: EAGVTQFPSHSVIEKGQTVTLRCDPISGHDNLYWYRRVMGKEIKFLLHFVKESKQDESGMPNNRFLAERTGGTYSTLKVQPAELEDSGVYFCASSQTGFRQPQHFGDGTRLSIL.

The chain couples TRBV4-1 to TRBJ1-1; 8 bases fit TRBD1. This CDR3 has 18 amino acids. Trimming cost V 4 bases and J 1 base; bases outside gene matches: 14. CDR1 is MGHRA and CDR2 is YSYEKL in the germline V gene. CDR3 amino acids: CASSLAAGGLLGNTEAFF. CDR3 in DNA: TGCGCCAGCAGCCTCGCGGCAGGGGGCCTCTTAGGGAACACTGAAGCTTTCTTT.

The rearrangement joins TRBV7-9 to TRBJ2-7; 7 nucleotides match TRBD1. This CDR3 is 14 amino acids long. Germline CDR1 reads SEHNR; CDR2 reads FQNEAQ (reference sequence). V shed 0 bases, J shed 2 bases, and the junction held 1 base outside the gene matches. The CDR3 DNA follows: TGTGCCAGCAGCTTAGCAGACAGGGCCTACGAGCAGTACTTC. Translating it yields CASSLADRAYEQYF.

The V call is TRBV11-2, the J call TRBJ2-3; 7 bases align to TRBD2. CDR1 is SGHAT and CDR2 is FQNNGV in the germline V gene. V lost 3 bases, J lost 3 bases, and 12 bases stayed unmatched. This CDR3 has 17 residues. The CDR3 DNA is TGTGCCAGCAGCTTGGTTGGGGGGGTCGGGGGAACAGATACGCAGTATTTT. Its protein product is CASSLVGGVGGTDTQYF.

The rearrangement uses TRBV7-9 and TRBJ1-2, with D possibly being TRBD1 (6 bases). This CDR3 comprises 15 residues. V was trimmed by 1 base and J by 8 bases, leaving 17 bases between them. Germline-derived CDR1 and CDR2 are SEHNR and FQNEAQ (reference sequence). As DNA, the CDR3 is TGTGCCAGCAGCTTAGTCCCAGGGGAAAGTGGGGGCTACACCTTC. Translation: CASSLVPGESGGYTF.

V and J are TRBV7-9 and TRBJ2-3, with TRBD2 matching over 8 bases. V was pared by 1 base and J by 8 bases, with 5 bases of the junction left unmatched. The CDR3 contains 14 residues. From germline, CDR1 is SEHNR and CDR2 FQNEAQ (reference sequence). The chain's CDR3 is CASSLVRSGGTQYF. For the CDR3, the DNA is TGTGCCAGCAGCTTAGTCAGGAGCGGGGGTACGCAGTATTTT.

V gene TRBV7-2 combines with J gene TRBJ2-2; D is unclear. The CDR3 extends over 11 amino acids. Deletions cut 3 bases from V and 8 bases from J, with 4 bases between. Germline V gives CDR1 SGHTA, CDR2 FQGNSA. This CDR3 is CASSFEGELFF. The CDR3 region has the DNA TGTGCCAGCAGCTTTGAAGGGGAGCTGTTTTTT. Looking up the rest from reference TRBV7-2 and TRBJ2-2 gives the full variable domain: GAGVSQSPSNKVTEKGKDVELRCDPISGHTALYWYRQSLGQGLEFLIYFQGNSAPDKSGLPSDRFSAERTGGSVSTLTIQRTQQEDSAVYLCASSFEGELFFGEGSRLTVL.